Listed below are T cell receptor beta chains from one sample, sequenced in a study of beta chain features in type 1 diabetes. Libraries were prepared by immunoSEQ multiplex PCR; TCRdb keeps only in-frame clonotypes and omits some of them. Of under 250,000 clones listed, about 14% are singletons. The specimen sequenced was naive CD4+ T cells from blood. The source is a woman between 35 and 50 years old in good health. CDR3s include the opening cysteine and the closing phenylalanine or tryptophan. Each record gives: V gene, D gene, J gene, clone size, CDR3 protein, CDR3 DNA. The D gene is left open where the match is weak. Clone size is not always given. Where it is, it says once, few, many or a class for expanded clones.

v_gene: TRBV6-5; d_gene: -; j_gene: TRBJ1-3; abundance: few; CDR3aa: CASSLASPQGNTIYF; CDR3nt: TGTGCCAGCAGTTTGGCTTCGCCCCAGGGAAACACCATATATTTT
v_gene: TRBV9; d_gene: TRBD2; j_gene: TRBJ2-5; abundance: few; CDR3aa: CASSPRTSGGGETQYF; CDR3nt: TGTGCCAGCAGCCCGCGGACTAGCGGGGGCGGGGAGACCCAGTACTTC
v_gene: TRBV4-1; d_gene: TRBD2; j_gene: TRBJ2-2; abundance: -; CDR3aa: CASSGRRGENTGELFF; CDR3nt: TGCGCCAGCAGCGGGAGGCGGGGGGAGAACACCGGGGAGCTGTTTTTT
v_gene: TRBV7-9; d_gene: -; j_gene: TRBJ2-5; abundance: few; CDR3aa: CASSLASYQETQYF; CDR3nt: TGTGCCAGCAGCTTAGCGTCCTACCAAGAGACCCAGTACTTC
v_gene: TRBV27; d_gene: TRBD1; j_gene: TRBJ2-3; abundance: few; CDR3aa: CASSLGTATDTQYF; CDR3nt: TGTGCCAGCAGTCTGGGGACAGCCACAGATACGCAGTATTTT
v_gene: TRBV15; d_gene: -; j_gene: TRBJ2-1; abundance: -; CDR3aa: CATSRVDEQFF; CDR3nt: TGTGCCACCAGCAGAGTCGATGAGCAGTTCTTC
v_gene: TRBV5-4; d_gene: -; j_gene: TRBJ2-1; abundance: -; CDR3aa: CASFPGRGNEQFF; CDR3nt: TGTGCCAGCTTTCCAGGAAGGGGGAATGAGCAGTTCTTC
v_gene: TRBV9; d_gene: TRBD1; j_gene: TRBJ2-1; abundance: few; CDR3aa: CASSGQGRQGNEQFF; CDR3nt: TGTGCCAGCAGCGGACAGGGCCGACAGGGCAATGAGCAGTTCTTC
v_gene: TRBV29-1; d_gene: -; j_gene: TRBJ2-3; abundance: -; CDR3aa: CSVGMVASTDTQYF; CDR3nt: TGCAGCGTTGGTATGGTGGCATCCACAGATACGCAGTATTTT
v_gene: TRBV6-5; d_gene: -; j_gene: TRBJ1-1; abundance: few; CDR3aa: CASSYSYSMNTEAFF; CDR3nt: TGTGCCAGCAGTTACTCGTACAGCATGAACACTGAAGCTTTCTTT
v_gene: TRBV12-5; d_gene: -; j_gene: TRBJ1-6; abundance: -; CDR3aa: CASVSGEGRSPLHF; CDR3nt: TGTGCTAGTGTCTCGGGCGAGGGCCGGTCACCCCTCCACTTT
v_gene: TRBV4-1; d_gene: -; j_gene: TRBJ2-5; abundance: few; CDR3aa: CASSQGLVETQYF; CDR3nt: TGCGCCAGCAGCCAAGGATTAGTAGAGACCCAGTACTTC
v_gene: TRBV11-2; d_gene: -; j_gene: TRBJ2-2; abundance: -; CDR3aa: CASSLPTREITGELFF; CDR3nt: TGTGCCAGCAGCTTGCCGACTCGAGAAATCACCGGGGAGCTGTTTTTT